One and the same sample provided the 31 T cell receptor beta chains below, sequenced in a study of blood T cell repertoires in COVID-19. Clones were read by immunoSEQ multiplex PCR, and TCRdb kept only the in-frame ones, dropping some. The sample shows some 120,000 clones, roughly three quarters of them seen only once. Sequencing used peripheral blood. These receptors were taken from an elderly man with acute or convalescent COVID-19.

The chain uses TRBV4-1 and TRBJ2-1; 15 bases are shared with TRBD2. The CDR3 runs 15 residues. Trimming at V came to 4 bases and at J to 7 bases, leaving 2 bases not matched to a gene. The germline CDR1 and CDR2 sequences are MGHRA and YSYEKL. The chain's CDR3 is CASSPGLAGGNEQFF. The CDR3 nucleotides are TGCGCCAGCAGCCCGGGACTAGCGGGAGGTAATGAGCAGTTCTTC.

This chain uses TRBV6-2 or TRBV6-3 with TRBJ2-3; D not certain. In germline, CDR1 is MNHEY, CDR2 SVGEGT. V was pared by 6 bases and J by 14 bases, with 21 bases between. This CDR3 contains 13 residues. The CDR3 region is CASSSPLSNGRYF. The DNA of the CDR3 is TGTGCCAGCAGCTCACCACTTAGCAACGGAAGGTATTTT.

The genes are TRBV11-2 and TRBJ2-7; 7 bases fit TRBD2. CDR3 size: 17 residues. V was pared by 1 base and J by 6 bases, with 15 bases of the junction left unmatched. Germline V gene data show CDR1 as SGHAT and CDR2 as FQNNGV. The CDR3 sequence: CASSLGGRGNWAIEQYF. Here the CDR3 DNA reads TGTGCCAGCAGCTTAGGGGGGAGGGGAAATTGGGCCATCGAGCAGTACTTC.

The CDR3 region has the DNA TGTGCCAGCAGCGTAGTCGTAGGGAGCTCCTACAATGAGCAGTTCTTC. Its translation: CASSVVVGSSYNEQFF. V and J are TRBV9 and TRBJ2-1; TRBD2 is a possible D gene (5 bases). The CDR3 is 16 amino acids. Trimming removed 0 bases at V and 0 bases at J, with 10 bases between. Germline assignment: CDR1 SGDLS and CDR2 YYNGEE.

The rearrangement joins TRBV6-6 to TRBJ1-5, with 8 bases lining up with TRBD1. Per the germline V gene, CDR1 is MNHNY and CDR2 is SVGAGI (reference sequence). The CDR3 contains 15 residues. V dropped 4 bases and J dropped 6; count of bases not matched to a gene: 8. CDR3 bases: TGTGCCAGCAGTTGGGCACAGGGGGTTCGTCAGCCCCAGCATTTT. This codes for CASSWAQGVRQPQHF.

This chain links TRBV6-5 with TRBJ2-7; TRBD1 might be the D (6 bases). V was cut by 2 bases and J by 1 base, with 15 bases left in between. The CDR3 covers 16 residues. Germline V lookup: CDR1 MNHEY, CDR2 SVGAGI. The CDR3 bases are TGTGCCAGCAGTTACGGTACCGGGACAAGATCCTACGAGCAGTACTTC. Amino acids: CASSYGTGTRSYEQYF.

CDR3 nucleotides: TGTGCCAGCAGCCCTCGTCAGGTGGTCCAAGAGACCCAGTACTTC. Amino acids: CASSPRQVVQETQYF. The chain has TRBV11-2 and TRBJ2-5; the D is unclear. Germline V gives CDR1 SGHAT, CDR2 FQNNGV. The V end was cut by 5 bases, the J end by 1 base, with 14 bases between. CDR3 length: 15 amino acids.

This clone was seen only a few times. This chain joins TRBV7-2 and TRBJ2-2, with D tentatively TRBD1 (5 bases). Trimming cost V 2 bases and J 1 base, with 5 bases left between them. Germline V gene data show CDR1 as SGHTA and CDR2 as FQGNSA. CDR3 length: 14 residues. The CDR3: CASSLRGNTGELFF. DNA of the CDR3: TGTGCCAGCAGCTTAAGGGGGAACACCGGGGAGCTGTTTTTT.

This chain links TRBV6-5 with TRBJ1-5, with a tentative D call TRBD1 (6 bases). The ends were cut back, 6 bases at V and 4 bases at J, with 10 bases in the middle. Germline V CDR1 and CDR2: MNHEY, SVGAGI. The CDR3 extends over 13 amino acids. CDR3 region: CASSRDKNQPQHF. DNA for the CDR3: TGTGCCAGCAGCCGGGACAAGAATCAGCCCCAGCATTTT.

The chain links TRBV23-1 to TRBJ2-4; D gene ambiguous. TRBV23-1 is designated an ORF whose function remains uncertain. V lost 0 bases and J lost 1, with 10 bases in between. This CDR3 is built from 16 residues. As DNA, the CDR3 is TGCGCCAGCAGTCAATCCCCCCCCTTGGCCAAAAACATTCAGTACTTC. Protein sequence: CASSQSPPLAKNIQYF.

This clone was detected a few times. The chain joins TRBV5-6 to TRBJ2-2; D possibly corresponds to TRBD2 (5 bases). Germline-derived CDR1 and CDR2 are SGHDT and YYEEEE. The V end was cut by 4 bases, the J end by 4 bases, with 11 bases between. This CDR3 has 14 residues. CDR3 residues: CASSPGVVTGELFF. CDR3 DNA sequence: TGTGCCAGCAGCCCCGGGGTTGTCACCGGGGAGCTGTTTTTT.

The J gene is TRBJ2-6, the V gene TRBV9; D ambiguous. This CDR3 has 16 residues. CDR1 and CDR2 from the germline V gene are SGDLS and YYNGEE. The V gene lost 0 bases and the J gene lost 0 bases, with 7 bases spanning the gap. CDR3 nucleotide sequence: TGTGCCAGCAGCGTAGGACAAGTCTCTGGGGCCAACGTCCTGACTTTC. Translating it yields CASSVGQVSGANVLTF.

The CDR3: CASSTFGFYGYTF. Written as DNA, the CDR3 is TGTGCCAGCAGCACATTCGGGTTTTATGGCTACACCTTC. This chain uses TRBV7-9 with TRBJ1-2; D is uncertain. Trimming shortened V by 5 bases and J by 5 bases, and 12 bases separated the two germline ends. CDR3 length: 13 amino acids. Germline V gene data show CDR1 as SEHNR and CDR2 as FQNEAQ (reference sequence).

CDR3 in amino acids: CASSTIPTSDRGYEQYF. The CDR3 DNA reads as TGCGCCAGCAGCACCATACCGACGTCCGACAGGGGTTACGAGCAGTACTTC. V gene TRBV5-1 combines with J gene TRBJ2-7; 8 bases line up with TRBD1. Trimming cost V 4 bases and J 4 bases; bases outside gene matches: 16. Germline V gene lookup returns CDR1 SGHRS and CDR2 YFSETQ. This CDR3 comprises 17 residues.

The chain recombines TRBV18 with TRBJ1-1; 11 bases line up with TRBD1. The CDR3 spans 15 residues. CDR1 is KGHSH and CDR2 is LQKENI in the germline V gene. The J segment lost 4 bases and the V segment lost 4 bases, leaving 5 bases of the junction unmatched. The CDR3 reads CASSRTGGIGTEAFF. As DNA, the CDR3 is TGTGCCAGCTCACGGACAGGGGGCATAGGCACTGAAGCTTTCTTT.

The chain employs TRBV28 and TRBJ2-7; weak D call: TRBD2 (5 bases). The CDR3 consists of 15 residues. The V gene lost 6 bases and the J gene lost 0 bases, with 15 bases spanning the gap. The germline CDR1 and CDR2 sequences are MDHEN and SYDVKM. CDR3 nucleotides: TGTGCCAGCAGCTCAGAGGGTCTGGGCTCCTACGAGCAGTACTTC. Amino acids: CASSSEGLGSYEQYF.

The rearrangement links TRBV7-2 to TRBJ2-2; D may be TRBD2 (6 bases). V lost 2 bases and J 7 bases, leaving 14 bases between the germline ends. The germline V gene has CDR1 SGHTA and CDR2 FQGNSA. CDR3 length: 15 amino acids. The CDR3 DNA reads as TGTGCCAGCAGCTTAAATGGGGGGATTGGCGGGGAGCTGTTTTTT. The encoded protein is CASSLNGGIGGELFF.

This clone was found a few times. The V and J genes are TRBV21-1 and TRBJ1-3. TRBV21-1 is listed as a pseudogene. The CDR3 covers 15 residues. CDR3 in amino acids: CASSKEGSSGNTIYF. The CDR3 DNA follows: TGTGCCAGCAGCAAAGAAGGGAGCTCTGGAAACACCATATATTTT.

The V call is TRBV18, the J call TRBJ1-2; D uncertain. CDR1 and CDR2 from the germline V gene are KGHSH and LQKENI. This CDR3 has 17 amino acids. V lost 3 bases and J 7 bases, leaving 24 bases between the germline ends. The CDR3 protein is CASSPTLQIDSHGGYTF. The CDR3 DNA sequence: TGTGCCAGCTCACCGACTCTCCAGATTGACTCACACGGTGGCTACACCTTC.

The chain employs TRBV18 and TRBJ2-5; 7 bases are a match to TRBD1. There are 13 residues in the CDR3. Unmatched junction bases numbered 2, after V lost 2 bases and J lost 5 bases. Germline V gives CDR1 KGHSH, CDR2 LQKENI. CDR3 protein: CASSPTGEETQYF. Written as DNA, the CDR3 is TGTGCCAGCTCACCAACAGGGGAGGAGACCCAGTACTTC.

The chain carries TRBV29-1 and TRBJ2-3; the D gene is possibly TRBD1 (5 bases). Germline CDR1 and CDR2: SQVTM and ANQGSEA. The length of the CDR3 is 15 residues. V was clipped by 0 bases and J by 2 bases, with 12 bases between them. The CDR3 DNA reads as TGCAGCGTTGAAGATTTTGGGGCTTACACAGATACGCAGTATTTT. It is translated as CSVEDFGAYTDTQYF.

In its sample, this clone was seen a few times. The chain carries TRBV5-1 and TRBJ2-3; D unresolved. CDR1 is SGHRS and CDR2 is YFSETQ in the germline V gene. Trimming stripped 5 bases from V and 0 bases from J, with 10 bases between. This CDR3 comprises 14 residues. CDR3 bases: TGCGCCAGCAGTCAACAGTCTAGCACAGATACGCAGTATTTT. As protein: CASSQQSSTDTQYF.

This clone was picked up one time. V usage is TRBV3-1 (or the pseudogene TRBV3-2) and J usage is TRBJ2-2, with 9 bases fitting TRBD2. The germline V gene encodes CDR1 LGHDT and CDR2 YNNKEL (reference sequence). The length of the CDR3 is 17 residues. V lost 4 bases, J lost 6 bases, and 12 bases stayed unmatched. CDR3 loop: CASSPPRGRGGPGELFF. Here the CDR3 DNA reads TGTGCCAGCAGCCCACCGCGGGGGCGGGGGGGCCCCGGGGAGCTGTTTTTT.

This chain uses TRBV9 with TRBJ1-6; a possible D gene is TRBD1 (5 bases). The V gene's germline CDR1 is SGDLS and CDR2 YYNGEE. V was pared by 5 bases and J by 7 bases, with 10 bases between. This CDR3 region has 13 residues. CDR3 in DNA: TGTGCCAGCAGGGGGGAGGGGAATTCACCCCTCCACTTT. Amino acids: CASRGEGNSPLHF. The variable domain in full, with the rest retrieved from reference TRBV9 and TRBJ1-6, is DSGVTQTPKHLITATGQRVTLRCSPRSGDLSVYWYQQSLDQGLQFLIQYYNGEERAKGNILERFSAQQFPDLHSELNLSSLELGDSALYFCASRGEGNSPLHFGNGTRLTVT.

The chain carries TRBV5-1 and TRBJ2-3, with 8 positions matching TRBD1. V was pared by 3 bases and J by 2 bases, with 11 bases of the junction left unmatched. Germline V gene lookup returns CDR1 SGHRS and CDR2 YFSETQ. This CDR3 has 17 amino acids. The DNA of the CDR3 is TGCGCCAGCAGCTCGCAACGACAGGGGACGTACACAGATACGCAGTATTTT. Amino acid sequence: CASSSQRQGTYTDTQYF.

V is TRBV2 and J is TRBJ2-2, with 7 bases lining up with TRBD1. The CDR3 length is 14 residues. V was clipped by 10 bases and J by 1 base; unmatched bases: 6. Looked up from germline, CDR1 is SNHLY and CDR2 is FYNNEI. CDR3 coding DNA: TGTGCCACCACAGGGGTTAGGAACACCGGGGAGCTGTTTTTT. Amino acid sequence: CATTGVRNTGELFF. Full variable domain (outside the CDR3, taken from reference TRBV2 and TRBJ2-2): EPEVTQTPSHQVTQMGQEVILRCVPISNHLYFYWYRQILGQKVEFLVSFYNNEISEKSEIFDDQFSVERPDGSNFTLKIRSTKLEDSAMYFCATTGVRNTGELFFGEGSRLTVL.

This chain links TRBV23-1 with TRBJ1-2; 8 bases map to TRBD1. TRBV23-1 is reported as an ORF; its role is uncertain. This CDR3 has 18 amino acids. Losses at the gene ends were 0 bases for V and 5 bases for J; bases not matched to a gene: 14. This CDR3 is CASSQSREGQGNWYGYTF. The CDR3 region has the DNA TGCGCCAGCAGTCAATCGCGAGAAGGACAGGGAAATTGGTATGGCTACACCTTC.

For the CDR3, the DNA is TGTGCCAGAAGCGTCATGGTCAACAGGGGAAGAGGTGAATCGAGGTCCTATAATTCACCCCTCCACTTT. The encoded protein is CARSVMVNRGRGESRSYNSPLHF. This sequence joins TRBV5-3 and TRBJ1-6; 7 bases map to TRBD1. TRBV5-3 is sorted into the ORF group, with uncertain function. With V trimmed by 4 bases and J by 1 base, 26 bases remained unmatched. The CDR3 length is 23 residues.

The gene calls are TRBV25-1 and TRBJ1-2; no clear D. V shed 2 bases and J shed 4 bases, with 8 bases lying between them. Germline assignment: CDR1 MGHDK and CDR2 SYGVNS. There are 13 residues in the CDR3. This chain's CDR3 is CASSEGTVYGYTF. The CDR3 nucleotides are TGTGCCAGCAGTGAAGGAACAGTCTATGGCTACACCTTC.

About this clone: Sequence at one end of the junction differs from germline and may be a read error. This chain joins TRBV29-1 and TRBJ2-7; no firm D call. This CDR3 has 11 amino acids. Germline V gene sequence: CDR1 SQVTM, CDR2 ANQGSEA. CDR3: CSAEVGYEQYF. The CDR3 DNA sequence: TGCAGCGCTGAAGTCGGTTATGAGCAGTACTTC.

V is TRBV4-3 and J is TRBJ1-4; the D is unclear. V was pared by 0 bases and J by 6 bases, with 5 bases between. This CDR3 has 13 residues. CDR1 is LGHNA, CDR2 YSLEER, per germline. The CDR3 loop is CASSQDLYEKLFF. For the CDR3, the DNA is TGCGCCAGCAGCCAAGATCTTTATGAAAAACTGTTTTTT.